This T cell receptor beta chain was sequenced during a study of human CD8 memory T cell subsets. Germline V gene sequence: CDR1 SGHTA, CDR2 FQGNSA. The CDR3 is 13 residues long. Study outcomes and limitations: Chao1 estimates pointed to stem-like memory T cells having more diversity than precursor exhausted T cells did. The authors found that stem-like memory and precursor exhausted T cell repertoires overlapped minimally.

Points on this clonotype: Its antigen is currently unknown.

PBMC were obtained from the buffy coats of healthy donors. The authors enriched total CD8+ T cells by negative magnetic separation. Making the TCR beta libraries relied on UMI-labeled 5' RACE. TCRdb re-analyzed the 5' RACE reads; it lists each CDR3 protein once, without DNA. The sample has more than 15,000 distinct CDR3 sequences. This TCR derives from a human donor in good health. Input material: CD8+ stem-like memory T cells (TSCM and TCM) sorted from PBMCs. Subset indicated: stem-like memory CD8 T cells (TSTEM), CCR7+ PD-1- TIGIT-. The V gene is TRBV7-2, the J gene TRBJ2-7. CDR3 protein: CASTSDLYYEQYF.